The T cell receptor beta chain under discussion was sequenced for a study of OX40 agonist ivuxolimab in advanced cancers. Notes on the study in general: On average, CD8+ T cells had more expanded clones than CD4+. In a subset of nonresponders, normalized T-cell clonal expansion was also low. CD4+ and CD8+ T cells in blood underwent clonal expansion by week 6 at 0.1 to 3.0 mg/kg.

Of note for this clone: The target antigen is unknown.

CDR1 is SGHTS and CDR2 is YDEGEE in the germline V gene. V lost 7 bases and J lost 0, with 14 bases in between. CDR3 size: 15 residues. Clones were read by immunoSEQ multiplex PCR, and TCRdb kept only the in-frame ones, dropping some. This sample has around 86,000 clones, with about 88% found just once. Samples of blood were obtained at baseline, on cycle 4 day 1, and on cycle 7 day 1. Sample: CD4+ or CD8+ T cells sorted from blood, taken in a trial of the OX40 agonist ivuxolimab. The receptor was derived from an adult with an advanced solid tumor such as melanoma, head and neck, liver or kidney cancer. The rearrangement links TRBV5-8 to TRBJ1-3; D is possibly TRBD1 (5 bases). The DNA of the CDR3 is TGTGCCAGCGGCGCGGGACGGACCTCTGGAAACACCATATATTTT. Residues: CASGAGRTSGNTIYF.